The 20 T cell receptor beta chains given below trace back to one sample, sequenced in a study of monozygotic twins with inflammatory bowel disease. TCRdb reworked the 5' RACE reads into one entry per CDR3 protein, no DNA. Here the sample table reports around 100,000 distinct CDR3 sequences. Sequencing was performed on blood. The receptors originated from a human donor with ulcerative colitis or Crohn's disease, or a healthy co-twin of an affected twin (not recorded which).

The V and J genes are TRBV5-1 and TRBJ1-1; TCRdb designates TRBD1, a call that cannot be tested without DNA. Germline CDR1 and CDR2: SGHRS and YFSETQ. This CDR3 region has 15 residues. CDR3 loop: CASSRGLSRGTEAFF.

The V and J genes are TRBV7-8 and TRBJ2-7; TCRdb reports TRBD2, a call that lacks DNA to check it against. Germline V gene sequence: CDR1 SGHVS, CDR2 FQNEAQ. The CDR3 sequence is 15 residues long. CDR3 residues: CASSPGLAATYEQYF. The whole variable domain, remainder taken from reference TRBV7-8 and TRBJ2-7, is GAGVSQSPRYKVAKRGQDVALRCDPISGHVSLFWYQQALGQGPEFLTYFQNEAQLDKSGLPSDRFFAERPEGSVSTLKIQRTQQEDSAVYLCASSPGLAATYEQYFGPGTRLTVT.

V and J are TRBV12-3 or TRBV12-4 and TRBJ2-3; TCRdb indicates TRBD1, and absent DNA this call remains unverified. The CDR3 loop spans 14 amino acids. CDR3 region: CASTWGGYTDTQYF.

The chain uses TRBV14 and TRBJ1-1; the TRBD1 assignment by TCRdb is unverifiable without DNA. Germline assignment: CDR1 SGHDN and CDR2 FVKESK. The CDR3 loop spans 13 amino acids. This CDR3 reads CASSQDGYRQAFF.

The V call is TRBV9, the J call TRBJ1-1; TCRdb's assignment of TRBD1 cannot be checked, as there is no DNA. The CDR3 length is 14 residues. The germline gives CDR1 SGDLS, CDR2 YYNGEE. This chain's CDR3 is CASSVVRGDTEAFF. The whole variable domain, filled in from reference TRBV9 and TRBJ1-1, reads DSGVTQTPKHLITATGQRVTLRCSPRSGDLSVYWYQQSLDQGLQFLIQYYNGEERAKGNILERFSAQQFPDLHSELNLSSLELGDSALYFCASSVVRGDTEAFFGQGTRLTVV.

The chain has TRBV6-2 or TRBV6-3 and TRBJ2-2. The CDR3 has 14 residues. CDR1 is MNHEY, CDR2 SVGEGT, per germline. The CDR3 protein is CASSQSSGNGELFF.

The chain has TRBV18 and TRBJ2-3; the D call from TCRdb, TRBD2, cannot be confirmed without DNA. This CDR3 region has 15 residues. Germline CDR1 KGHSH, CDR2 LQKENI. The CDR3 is CASSPSLAGTDTQYF.

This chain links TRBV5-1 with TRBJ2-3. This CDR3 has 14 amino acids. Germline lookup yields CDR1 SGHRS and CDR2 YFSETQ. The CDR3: CASSFGDGTDTQYF. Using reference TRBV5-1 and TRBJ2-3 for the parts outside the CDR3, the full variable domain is KAGVTQTPRYLIKTRGQQVTLSCSPISGHRSVSWYQQTPGQGLQFLFEYFSETQRNKGNFPGRFSGRQFSNSRSEMNVSTLELGDSALYLCASSFGDGTDTQYFGPGTRLTVL.

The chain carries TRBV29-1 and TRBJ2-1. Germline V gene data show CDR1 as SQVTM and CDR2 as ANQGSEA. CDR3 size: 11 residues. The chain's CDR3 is CSVDWGGEQFF.

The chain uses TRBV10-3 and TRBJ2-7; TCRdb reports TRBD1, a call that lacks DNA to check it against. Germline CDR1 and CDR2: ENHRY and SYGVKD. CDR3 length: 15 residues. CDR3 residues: CAISDLGTGRNEQYF.

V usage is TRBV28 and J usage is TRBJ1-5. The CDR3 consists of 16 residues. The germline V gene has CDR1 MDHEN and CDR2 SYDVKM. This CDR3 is CASSLMRTGSNQPQHF. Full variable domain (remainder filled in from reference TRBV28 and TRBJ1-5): DVKVTQSSRYLVKRTGEKVFLECVQDMDHENMFWYRQDPGLGLRLIYFSYDVKMKEKGDIPEGYSVSREKKERFSLILESASTNQTSMYLCASSLMRTGSNQPQHFGDGTRLSIL.

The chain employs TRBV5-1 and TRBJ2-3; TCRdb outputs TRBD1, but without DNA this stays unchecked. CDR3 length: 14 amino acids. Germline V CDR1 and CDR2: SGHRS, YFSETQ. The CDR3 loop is CASSDRGGTDTQYF.

The CDR3: CASSLGTSGRGSGANVLTF. The chain couples TRBV12-3 or TRBV12-4 to TRBJ2-6; TCRdb's assignment of TRBD2 cannot be checked, as there is no DNA. The length of the CDR3 is 19 residues.

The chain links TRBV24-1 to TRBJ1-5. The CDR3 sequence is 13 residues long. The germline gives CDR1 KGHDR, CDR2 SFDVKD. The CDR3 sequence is CATLGWGNQPQHF.

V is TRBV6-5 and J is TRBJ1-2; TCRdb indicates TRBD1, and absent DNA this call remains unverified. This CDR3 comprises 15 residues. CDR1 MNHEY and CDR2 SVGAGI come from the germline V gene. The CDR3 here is CASSFTETGSHGYTF.

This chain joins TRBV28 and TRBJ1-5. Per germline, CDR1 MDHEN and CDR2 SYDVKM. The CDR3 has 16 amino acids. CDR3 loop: CASSFLSREPRQPQHF.

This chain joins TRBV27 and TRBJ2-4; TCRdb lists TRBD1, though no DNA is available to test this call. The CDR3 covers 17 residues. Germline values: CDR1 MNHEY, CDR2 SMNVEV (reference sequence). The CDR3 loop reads CASSLRGQGIAKNIQYF.

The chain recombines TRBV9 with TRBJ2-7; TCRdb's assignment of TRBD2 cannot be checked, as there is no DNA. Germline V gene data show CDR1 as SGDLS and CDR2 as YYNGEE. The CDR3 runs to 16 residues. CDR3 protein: CASSLPLAGGSHEQYF.

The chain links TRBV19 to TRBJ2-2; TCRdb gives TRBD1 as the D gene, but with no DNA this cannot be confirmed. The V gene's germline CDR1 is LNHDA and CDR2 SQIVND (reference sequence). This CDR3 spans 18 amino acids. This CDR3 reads CASSISFVAGANTGELFF.

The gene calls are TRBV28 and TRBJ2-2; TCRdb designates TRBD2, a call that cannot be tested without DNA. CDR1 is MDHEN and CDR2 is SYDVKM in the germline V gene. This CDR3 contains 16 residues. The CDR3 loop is CASSLMLAGGSGELFF. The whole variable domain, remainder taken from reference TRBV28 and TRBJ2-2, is DVKVTQSSRYLVKRTGEKVFLECVQDMDHENMFWYRQDPGLGLRLIYFSYDVKMKEKGDIPEGYSVSREKKERFSLILESASTNQTSMYLCASSLMLAGGSGELFFGEGSRLTVL.